Sequencing of this T cell receptor beta chain was carried out in a study of blood T cell repertoires in COVID-19. Overall study: Collection of acute and convalescent COVID-19 samples took place in the United States, Italy and Spain. The analysed material was cDNA or gDNA that came from T cells, B-cell-depleted T cells, or PBMCs.

Study processing details: Nucleated cell number was recorded as an estimate derived from reference gene primer amplification. Clones were sequenced by immunoSEQ multiplex PCR, and TCRdb holds only the in-frame ones, with some missing. From that table come the V and J calls and clone size; the DNA was used to work out D and trimming. The data show some 150,000 clones, around 88% seen once. The CDR3 is made up of 12 amino acids. Germline CDR1 LGHNA, CDR2 YSLEER. Trimming stripped 0 bases from V and 9 bases from J, with 6 bases between. The genes are TRBV4-3 and TRBJ2-1; D might be TRBD2 (5 bases). Sequencing input: peripheral blood. This TCR was sampled from a man in his sixties with active or convalescent COVID-19. CDR3 residues: CASSQDGVEQFF. The CDR3 DNA reads as TGCGCCAGCAGCCAAGACGGGGTTGAGCAGTTCTTC.